This T cell receptor (beta chain) originates from a study of CD8+CD57+ T cells in acquired aplastic anemia. Background on the study: The average for DNA from sorted CD4+ and CD8+ cells was roughly 3 ug.

As regards this clonotype: Its matching antigen is unknown.

Study-level results: With respect to CD8+ Simpson's diversity, patients and controls did not differ significantly.

In germline, CDR1 is DFQATT, CDR2 SNEGSKA (reference sequence). CDR3 length: 16 residues. The V gene lost 0 bases and the J gene lost 9 bases, with 18 bases spanning the gap. CDR3 and TCR beta VDJ profiling relied on genomic DNA as the template. Using its own MiXCR run on the reads, TCRdb lists one record per CDR3 protein. The sample contains some 190,000 distinct CDR3 sequences, about half of which appear only once. The chain carries TRBV20-1 and TRBJ1-6; weak D call: TRBD1 (5 bases). The sequencing sample was made of sorted CD4+, CD8+, or CD8+CD57+ T cells (not recorded which) from PBMCs. This clonotype was obtained from a human donor in good health. CDR3 nucleotides: TGCAGTGCTAGAGATCGGGGACGTGGCGAATCTTCACCCCTCCACTTT. Encoded protein: CSARDRGRGESSPLHF.